This TCR beta chain was obtained from a study of blood T cells in healthy people across ages (dated by TCRdb to between 2014 and 2017). About the investigation overall: Template switching captured roughly one uniquely barcoded TCR beta cDNA molecule per two T cells in model experiments. The study measured age-related changes in TCR beta repertoire diversity using deep sequencing normalized with unique cDNA molecular identifiers. The donors were split into four age groups: young (average about 15 years), middle-aged (around 37), aged (more than 60) and long-lived (over 80). To avoid experimental bias, donors of different ages were randomly spread across the sequencing lanes. Two additional independent replicas of 1 million unique cDNA reads from the same blood draw were analyzed for two donors (one aged 18 to 29 and one aged 80 or older). What the research found in general, with its limitations: Estimates of total diversity based on one million sequenced T cells were considered lower bounds and underestimates. Compared with the aged group, the long-lived group had more naive CD4+ T cells, fewer expanded clones and increased TCR diversity, suggesting age selection. Donor CMV infection status was unknown, potentially confounding age-related changes in expanded clonotypes. Observed TCR beta diversity correlated strongly with the percentage of naive T cells measured by flow cytometry. As age increased, observed TCR beta diversity per million T cells dropped in a roughly linear way, and a significant reduction was already evident by age 40. Because profiling used bulk unsorted PBMCs, naive and antigen-experienced compartments could not be compared conclusively.

Libraries came from 5' RACE. These reads were obtained on an Illumina HiSeq 2500. A second PCR of about 6 to 12 cycles was performed with a sample-barcoded 5' primer and a J-beta primer mix. A template-switch 5' adaptor carrying 12 random nucleotides introduced a unique molecular identifier onto each TCR beta cDNA molecule. Each sample yielded at least 3 million CDR3-containing paired-end reads. All of the RNA was converted into first-strand cDNA using the Mint cDNA synthesis kit, with a TRBC-specific oligonucleotide serving as the primer. All cDNA was treated with uracil-DNA glycosylase and then went through a first 18-cycle PCR with the universal primers M1SS and BC2_uni_R. In the paper's pipeline: For normalization, 1 million high-quality reads were randomly selected from each sample, with every read carrying a distinct molecular identifier. Reads sharing molecular identifiers were discarded rather than binned into consensus sequences. CDR3 identification, clonotype clustering and error correction used MiTCR with a Q25 quality threshold and the strictest error-elimination algorithm. Lower-bound total TCR beta diversity was estimated with a nonparametric unseen species model using Euler transformation. TCRdb reprocessing: public reads trimmed at Q25 with fastp, clones called with MiXCR, in-frame beta chains kept. A single entry per CDR3 protein holds the most common genes and DNA from its merged rows. These V and J calls originate from TCRdb's pipeline instead of the authors' own analysis. For this sample the table gives 650,000 to 1,000,000 distinct CDR3 sequences, of which around 36% were detected only once. 10% to 15% of the sample rests with the top ten.

The donors were about 40 Caucasian individuals from Russia, aged about 6 to 100 years, who were systemically healthy. Ten milliliters of peripheral blood were drawn from each donor into EDTA-treated Vacutainer tubes. Ficoll-Paque density-gradient centrifugation was used to isolate PBMCs, with at least 6 million obtained per sample. Total RNA was extracted from PBMCs with Trizol reagent, with at least 6 micrograms obtained per sample. For every donor, flow cytometry on a PBMC aliquot measured the percentage of naive CD45RAhigh/CD27high T cells. Per the germline V gene (reference sequence), MNHEY is the CDR1 and SMNVEV is the CDR2. The V end loses 0 bases and the J end loses 4 bases, and a stretch of 20 bases separates them. The CDR3 measures 18 amino acids from cysteine to phenylalanine. Solely the CDR3 DNA is kept, with 54 bases framed from the first base. About this clonotype itself: The specificity of this receptor is unknown. The sample holds no much larger clone one base away, and base qualities are not on file.

Sequenced input: blood. The sequence joins TRBV27 to TRBJ2-3, with TRBD2 as a weak D call on 7 bases. The sequence derives from a man in his late teens or twenties in good health. This receptor carries the CDR3 CASSLSTQVGGAADTQYF. The DNA reads TGTGCCAGCAGTTTATCGACCCAAGTAGGGGGGGCCGCAGATACGCAGTATTTT.